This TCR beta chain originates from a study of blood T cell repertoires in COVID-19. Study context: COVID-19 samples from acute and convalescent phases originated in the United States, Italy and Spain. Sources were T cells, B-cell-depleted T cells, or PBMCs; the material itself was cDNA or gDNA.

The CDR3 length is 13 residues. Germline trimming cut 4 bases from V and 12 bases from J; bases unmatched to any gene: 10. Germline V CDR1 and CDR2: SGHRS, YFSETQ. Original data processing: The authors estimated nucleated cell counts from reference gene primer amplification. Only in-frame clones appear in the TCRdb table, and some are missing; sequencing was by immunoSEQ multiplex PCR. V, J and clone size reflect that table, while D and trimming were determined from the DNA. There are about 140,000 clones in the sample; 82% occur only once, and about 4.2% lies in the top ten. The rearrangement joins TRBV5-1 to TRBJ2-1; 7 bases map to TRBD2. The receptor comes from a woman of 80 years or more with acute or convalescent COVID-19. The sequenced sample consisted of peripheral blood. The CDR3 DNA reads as TGCGCCAGCAGCAATGATGGCCTAGCGGCGCAGTTCTTC. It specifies CASSNDGLAAQFF.